This T cell receptor (beta chain) emerged from a study of shared clonotypes between healthy human individuals. Study findings and constraints: Incomplete sequencing of sorted subsets was indicated by rarefaction despite large depth. Researchers sampled blood only, noting tissue repertoires likely differ.

Donors included only healthy HIV-negative adults lacking recent acute infections or vaccinations. Concerning this clone: Its specificity is unknown.

Sorted-subset replicate PCRs used 200 ng of genomic DNA. This amount corresponded to about 29,000 T cell genomes. Clones were read by immunoSEQ multiplex PCR, and TCRdb kept only the in-frame ones, dropping some. This sample yields under 2,500,000 clones, of which 90% to 96% are seen a single time; approximately 0.13% belongs to the top ten. V was cut by 0 bases and J by 3 bases, with 5 bases left in between. The germline V gene encodes CDR1 MNHEY and CDR2 SVGAGI. CDR3 length: 14 residues. Sequenced sample: naive CD4+ T cells sorted from blood. Subset denoted: CD45RA+ positively selected. V gene TRBV6-5 combines with J gene TRBJ2-2; D remains unclear. This clonotype originated in a man between 18 and 29 years old in good health. The CDR3 protein is CASSYSRYTGELFF. The CDR3 nucleotides read TGTGCCAGCAGTTACTCGCGATACACCGGGGAGCTGTTTTTT.